This TCR beta chain was retrieved from a study of blood T cell repertoires in COVID-19. The wider study: Material from acute and convalescent COVID-19 was sourced from the United States, Italy and Spain. PBMCs, B-cell-depleted T cells, or T cells provided the cDNA or gDNA that made up the material.

Per the authors' pipeline: Amplification of reference gene primers was used by the study to estimate nucleated cell counts. Profiling relied on immunoSEQ multiplex PCR, and the TCRdb table lists in-frame clones only, not all of them. That table supplies the V and J calls and clone size; D and trimming were determined from the DNA. The sample has tens of thousands of clones, roughly 80% seen once. V was clipped by 3 bases and J by 1 base, with 6 bases between them. From germline, CDR1 is MDHEN and CDR2 SYDVKM. CDR3 size: 13 residues. The TCR sequence derives from a human donor with acute or convalescent COVID-19. The donor label of this sample is uncertain. The material sequenced was peripheral blood. The chain is built from TRBV28 and TRBJ2-5, with D unresolved. The CDR3 sequence is CASSLGSQETQYF. The CDR3 DNA sequence: TGTGCCAGCAGTTTGGGCAGCCAAGAGACCCAGTACTTC.